Presented here are 2 T cell receptor beta chains from one specimen sequenced in a study of CD8+CD57+ T cells in acquired aplastic anemia. Profiling of TCR beta VDJ combinations and CDR3 sequences used genomic DNA as template. TCRdb used MiXCR to reprocess the reads, holding one entry per CDR3 protein. Here the sample spans just over 200,000 distinct CDR3 sequences, 65% being singletons. Sequencing was done on patients that had shown CD8+CD57+ cell expansion by flow cytometry. The sample consisted of sorted CD4+, CD8+, or CD8+CD57+ T cells (not recorded which) from PBMCs. These receptors were obtained from a human donor with aplastic anemia.

In DNA form, the CDR3 reads TGTGCCAGCAGCAGGAACAGGGGCCAAGAGACCCAGTACTTC. The encoded protein is CASSRNRGQETQYF. The genes are TRBV7-3 and TRBJ2-5; 7 nucleotides match TRBD1. The V gene's germline CDR1 is SGHTA and CDR2 FQGTGA. The CDR3 is 14 amino acids. Unmatched junction bases numbered 4, after V lost 5 bases and J lost 1 base.

This sequence joins TRBV19 and TRBJ2-6, with 7 bases matching TRBD1. The CDR3 consists of 19 residues. Germline assignment: CDR1 LNHDA and CDR2 SQIVND (reference sequence). V gave up 4 bases and J gave up 0 bases; unmatched junction bases: 12. The CDR3 reads CASSRGRGILNSGANVLTF. Here the CDR3 DNA reads TGTGCCAGTAGTAGAGGCAGGGGGATCCTCAACTCTGGGGCCAACGTCCTGACTTTC.